This T cell receptor (beta chain) was sequenced during a study of identical twins. General study results and limits: Excess sharing by twins proved weaker in beta out-of-frame sequences. For monozygotic twins, models underestimated out-of-frame TCR alpha sharing.

With template switching, a universal primer site was added, and the cDNA carried unique molecular identifiers. TCRdb fed the 5' RACE reads into MiXCR, producing one record per CDR3 protein. The top ten clones hold around 8.9% of a sample with approximately 230,000 distinct CDR3 sequences, around 15% of them seen once. V was cut by 1 base and J by 9 bases, with 12 bases left in between. The CDR3 has 14 residues. Germline loops: CDR1 LGHDT, CDR2 YNNKEL (reference sequence). A note on this clonotype: Antigen unknown.

The sequence derives from a woman aged 18-29 years in good health. Sequenced sample: memory (CD45RO+) T cells sorted from blood. The J gene is TRBJ2-2, the V gene TRBV3-1, with a weak D call TRBD1 (6 bases). CDR3 sequence reads: CASSQGVDSRELFF. The DNA for the CDR3 is TGTGCCAGCAGCCAAGGGGTGGACAGCCGGGAGCTGTTTTTT.